The clone carrying this TCR beta chain was seen only a few times. Its antigen is as yet unknown. The sample comes from a study of identical twins. A universal primer site was incorporated via template switching, and the cDNA contained unique molecular identifiers. Each CDR3 protein gets one entry after TCRdb re-called the 5' RACE reads with MiXCR. This repertoire shows roughly 1.6 million distinct CDR3 sequences, about 32% found once; its top ten account for approximately 0.25%. Germline V lookup: CDR1 LGHNA, CDR2 YNFKEQ. This CDR3 spans 16 amino acids. The trim removed 5 bases at V and 4 bases at J, leaving 11 bases unmatched. The study, taken as a whole, reports: Diverse VJ usage suggested most zero-insertion clonotypes were not invariant T cells.

The chain joins TRBV4-2 to TRBJ2-3, with 8 bases aligning to TRBD2. This clonotype originated in a newborn girl in good health. The material sequenced was cord blood. CDR3 DNA: TGTGCCAGCAGCAAGAGAGGTCGGGAGGGGGCAGATACGCAGTATTTT. Protein sequence: CASSKRGREGADTQYF.